Each of the 9 T cell receptor beta chains below was sequenced from the same sample in a study of T cell repertoires in cytomegalovirus infection. From the reads, TCRdb called clonotypes with MiXCR, one entry per CDR3 protein. The table includes a few hundred thousand distinct CDR3 sequences, about a sixth detected once. The sequenced sample was PBMCs. These receptors all come from a human donor in good health (CMV status not recorded). Some clones in this sample may be carry-over from other donors' samples.

This clonotype occurred many times. The gene calls are TRBV7-2 and TRBJ1-6; tentatively, D is TRBD1 (5 bases). Trimming removed 4 bases from V and 10 bases from J, with 14 bases in between. Germline V lookup: CDR1 SGHTA, CDR2 FQGNSA. The CDR3 contains 14 residues. CDR3 bases: TGTGCCAGCAGCTCCGGGACCTTAGGATCACCCCTCCACTTT. Amino acid sequence: CASSSGTLGSPLHF.

With regard to this clonotype: Since the CDR3 does not end with the conserved phenylalanine or tryptophan, this likely comes from a read error. This sequence joins TRBV28 and TRBJ1-1; a weak D match, TRBD1 (5 bases). Deletions cut 8 bases from V and 6 bases from J, with 19 bases between. Germline V lookup: CDR1 MDHEN, CDR2 SYDVKM. The CDR3 is 14 amino acids. The CDR3 DNA sequence: TGTGCCAGCGGAGTGGGAGGGACCTCCGCTGAAGCTTTCTAT. Protein sequence: CASGVGGTSAEAFY.

This clonotype was counted many times. The V call is TRBV7-2, the J call TRBJ2-5, with 8 bases that match TRBD1. CDR1 is SGHTA and CDR2 is FQGNSA in the germline V gene. Unmatched junction bases numbered 5, after V lost 4 bases and J lost 7 bases. CDR3 size: 13 residues. The CDR3 coding sequence is TGTGCCAGCAGCTCTCAGGGGGCGTCGACCCAGTACTTC. The encoded protein is CASSSQGASTQYF. The full variable domain, rest sourced from reference TRBV7-2 and TRBJ2-5, is GAGVSQSPSNKVTEKGKDVELRCDPISGHTALYWYRQSLGQGLEFLIYFQGNSAPDKSGLPSDRFSAERTGGSVSTLTIQRTQQEDSAVYLCASSSQGASTQYFGPGTRLLVL.

This clonotype was detected a few times. V gene TRBV4-1 combines with J gene TRBJ1-5; D unclear. The germline V gene has CDR1 MGHRA and CDR2 YSYEKL. The CDR3 has 14 amino acids. Trimming stripped 4 bases from V and 1 base from J, with 8 bases between. CDR3 protein: CASSRMDSNQPQHF. CDR3 DNA: TGCGCCAGCAGCCGAATGGACAGCAATCAGCCCCAGCATTTT.

This clonotype was seen repeatedly, ten times or more. The V and J genes are TRBV5-1 and TRBJ2-1, with TRBD2 identical over 7 bases. V lost 4 bases and J lost 5; bases outside the gene matches: 9. Germline V CDR1 and CDR2: SGHRS, YFSETQ. The CDR3 is 15 residues long. The CDR3 nucleotides read TGCGCCAGCAGCCCCTGGGGAGGGGACGACAATGAGCAGTTCTTC. The encoded protein is CASSPWGGDDNEQFF.

In this sample, this clonotype turned up many times. This sequence joins TRBV28 and TRBJ1-2; weak D call: TRBD1 (6 bases). CDR1 and CDR2 (germline): MDHEN, SYDVKM. The CDR3 has 12 residues. V lost 5 bases, J lost 8 bases, and 12 bases lay in between. The CDR3 sequence: CASSKQGWGYTF. The CDR3 coding sequence is TGTGCCAGCAGTAAACAGGGATGGGGCTACACCTTC.

Comment on this clonotype: This sequence may be a read error, since a much larger clone differs from it by one base. The CDR3 is CSARDGWNTEAFF. The CDR3 region has the DNA TGCAGTGCTAGAGATGGGTGGAACACTGAAGCTTTCTTT. The V call is TRBV20-1, the J call TRBJ1-1; D is ambiguous. The length of the CDR3 is 13 residues. Trimming stripped 0 bases from V and 1 base from J, with 6 bases between. From germline, CDR1 is DFQATT and CDR2 SNEGSKA (reference sequence).

The V call is TRBV24-1, the J call TRBJ2-7, with D hard to call. The CDR3 spans 14 residues. Trimming removed 1 base at V and 1 base at J, with 7 bases between. Germline CDR1 is KGHDR and CDR2 is SFDVKD. CDR3 region: CATSDFPASYEQYF. CDR3 in DNA: TGTGCCACCAGTGATTTTCCTGCTTCCTACGAGCAGTACTTC.

Regarding this clonotype: Since a much larger clone is just one base distant, this may be a read error. As the CDR3 is not closed by the conserved phenylalanine or tryptophan, this likely results from a read error. The chain's CDR3 is CASSPTGGNQPQHC. CDR3 nucleotides: TGTGCCAGCAGTCCGACAGGGGGGAATCAGCCCCAGCATTGT. This chain links TRBV7-9 with TRBJ1-5, with 9 bases fitting TRBD1. Germline V gene lookup returns CDR1 SEHNR and CDR2 FQNEAQ (reference sequence). The length of the CDR3 is 14 residues. V was clipped by 6 bases and J by 4 bases; unmatched bases: 4.